Reported below is one T cell receptor beta chain. Its antigen is as yet unknown. This sample's time point: late sampling 161 to 241 days after vaccination in a few convalescent patients. Specified treatment: roughly 11-day PBMC culture with coronavirus spike peptide pools or control peptides (ViraFEST assay). Culture of 1.5 million to 2.5 million PBMCs per well took place with around 10 IU/ml IL-2 and around 10 ug/ml peptide pools. Cultured CD4+ T cell DNA was sequenced using the Oncomine TCR Beta short-read assay. In TCRdb, the PCR reads were re-called with MiXCR into one record per CDR3 protein. Counted here are about 20,000 distinct CDR3 sequences, about 45% occurring once; the ten biggest clones make up about a sixth. The data were obtained in a study of vaccination and CD4 T cells after COVID-19. Study as a whole: It was a median around 100 days after diagnosis, with a range of 35 to 161, that post-COVID samples were drawn.

Sequences were derived from CD4+ T cells from blood, cultured in vitro, sampled about 7 months after SARS-CoV-2 vaccination. The clonotype was recovered from a human donor who had recovered from COVID-19.

The CDR3 DNA sequence: TGTGCCAGCAGCCAAGATCTCCTAGCGATAACGAACACCGGGGAGCTGTTTTTT. Translating it yields CASSQDLLAITNTGELFF. This chain uses TRBV4-2 with TRBJ2-2; a possible D gene is TRBD2 (6 bases). Trimming pared 0 bases from V and 0 bases from J, leaving 14 bases between. Germline V CDR1 and CDR2: LGHNA, YNFKEQ. The CDR3 runs 18 residues.